The rows below give T cell receptor beta chains drawn from one sample of a study of TIL therapy for anti-PD-1-resistant metastatic lung cancer. This table comes from immunoSEQ multiplex PCR, and its TCRdb copy is limited to in-frame clones, with some not included. This table holds 50,000 to 65,000 clones, approximately 69% found once. This material consisted of blood, taken at baseline. These receptors were obtained from a person aged 25-85 years with non-small cell lung cancer. CDR3s include the opening cysteine and the closing phenylalanine or tryptophan. Each record gives: CDR3 DNA, CDR3 protein, V gene, clone size, D gene, J gene. A D gene is named only where the DNA matches it firmly. Only some rows state a clone size, as once, few, many or a class for expanded clones.

CDR3nt: TGCGCCAGCAGCTCGCAGGGGGCGGAGTACAATGAGCAGTTCTTC
CDR3aa: CASSSQGAEYNEQFF
v_gene: TRBV5-1
abundance: .
d_gene: TRBD1
j_gene: TRBJ2-1

CDR3nt: TGCGCCAGCAGCTTGGCCGCGACAGGGGGCGAGTACGAGCAGTACTTC
CDR3aa: CASSLAATGGEYEQYF
v_gene: TRBV5-1
abundance: .
d_gene: TRBD1
j_gene: TRBJ2-7

CDR3nt: TGCGCCAGCAGCTACAATAGCGGGGGGCCCAATGAGCAGTTCTTC
CDR3aa: CASSYNSGGPNEQFF
v_gene: TRBV5-1
abundance: .
d_gene: TRBD2
j_gene: TRBJ2-1

CDR3nt: TGCGCCAGCAGCCGGGACAGGGGAGAGACCCAGTACTTC
CDR3aa: CASSRDRGETQYF
v_gene: TRBV5-1
abundance: once
d_gene: TRBD1
j_gene: TRBJ2-5

CDR3nt: TGTGCCAGCAGCGTAGACCCGGGGGCGGAGACCCAGTACTTC
CDR3aa: CASSVDPGAETQYF
v_gene: TRBV9
abundance: .
d_gene: .
j_gene: TRBJ2-5

CDR3nt: TGTGCCAGCATCCGACAGGGGGATTCACCCCTCCACTTT
CDR3aa: CASIRQGDSPLHF
v_gene: TRBV28
abundance: .
d_gene: TRBD1
j_gene: TRBJ1-6

CDR3nt: TGTGCCAGCAGTGCGAACACAGATACGCAGTATTTT
CDR3aa: CASSANTDTQYF
v_gene: TRBV6-1
abundance: once
d_gene: .
j_gene: TRBJ2-3

CDR3nt: TGTGCCTGGAGTGTAACGGGAAAAGCAGATACGCAGTATTTT
CDR3aa: CAWSVTGKADTQYF
v_gene: TRBV30
abundance: .
d_gene: .
j_gene: TRBJ2-3

CDR3nt: TGTGCCAGTAGTACGGGACACCCCACTGAAGCTTTCTTT
CDR3aa: CASSTGHPTEAFF
v_gene: TRBV19
abundance: .
d_gene: .
j_gene: TRBJ1-1

CDR3nt: TGTGCCAGCAGTTCATCCGGGACAGGGGGCAACGAGCAGTACTTC
CDR3aa: CASSSSGTGGNEQYF
v_gene: TRBV7-2
abundance: few
d_gene: TRBD1
j_gene: TRBJ2-7

CDR3nt: TGTGCCAGCAGTGTGCCGGGAGCCTACGAGCAGTACTTC
CDR3aa: CASSVPGAYEQYF
v_gene: TRBV25-1
abundance: .
d_gene: .
j_gene: TRBJ2-7

CDR3nt: TGTGCCAGCAGCTTAGTTCCGGATTTCACAGATACGCAGTATTTT
CDR3aa: CASSLVPDFTDTQYF
v_gene: TRBV7-6
abundance: .
d_gene: .
j_gene: TRBJ2-3

CDR3nt: TGTGCCAGTAGGGATTTCGAGGTTAGCAATCAGCCCCAGCATTTT
CDR3aa: CASRDFEVSNQPQHF
v_gene: TRBV19
abundance: .
d_gene: .
j_gene: TRBJ1-5

CDR3nt: TGCGCCAGCAGCCCGGGACTCCAAGAGACCCAGTACTTC
CDR3aa: CASSPGLQETQYF
v_gene: TRBV5-1
abundance: .
d_gene: .
j_gene: TRBJ2-5

CDR3nt: TGTGCTAGTGGGACTCGGGAGACCCAGTACTTC
CDR3aa: CASGTRETQYF
v_gene: TRBV12-5
abundance: .
d_gene: .
j_gene: TRBJ2-5

CDR3nt: TGTGCCAGCAGCCAAGACTTCCAAGAGACCCAGTACTTC
CDR3aa: CASSQDFQETQYF
v_gene: TRBV4-2
abundance: .
d_gene: .
j_gene: TRBJ2-5

CDR3nt: TGTGCCAGCAGCCGGACAGAAGAGACCCAGTACTTC
CDR3aa: CASSRTEETQYF
v_gene: TRBV5-4
abundance: .
d_gene: .
j_gene: TRBJ2-5

CDR3nt: TGTGCCAGCAAACGGGGTGTGGGGGATCAGCCCCAGCATTTT
CDR3aa: CASKRGVGDQPQHF
v_gene: TRBV6-6
abundance: .
d_gene: .
j_gene: TRBJ1-5

CDR3nt: TGTGCCAGCAGCTTAGCATCTGGCGGTCCTGAGCAGTACTTC
CDR3aa: CASSLASGGPEQYF
v_gene: TRBV7-9
abundance: .
d_gene: .
j_gene: TRBJ2-7

CDR3nt: TGTGCCAGCAGCTTAAGGGGCCACGAGCAGTACTTC
CDR3aa: CASSLRGHEQYF
v_gene: TRBV11-2
abundance: few
d_gene: .
j_gene: TRBJ2-7

CDR3nt: TGTGCCAGTAGTGCTACAGGGGGAAACCAGCCCCAGCATTTT
CDR3aa: CASSATGGNQPQHF
v_gene: TRBV19
abundance: .
d_gene: TRBD1
j_gene: TRBJ1-5

CDR3nt: TGCGCCAGCAGCCAGACTAGCGGGGGGGCAAATGAGCAGTTCTTC
CDR3aa: CASSQTSGGANEQFF
v_gene: TRBV5-1
abundance: once
d_gene: TRBD2
j_gene: TRBJ2-1

CDR3nt: TGTGCCAGCTCACCACGGGCAGGTGTGGATACGCAGTATTTT
CDR3aa: CASSPRAGVDTQYF
v_gene: TRBV18
abundance: .
d_gene: .
j_gene: TRBJ2-3

CDR3nt: TGTGCCAGCAGCGCTTGGACTGACACCGGGGAGCTGTTTTTT
CDR3aa: CASSAWTDTGELFF
v_gene: TRBV9
abundance: .
d_gene: .
j_gene: TRBJ2-2

CDR3nt: TGTGCCTGGAGTGGGACCCAGGCCCCAGCTTTCTTT
CDR3aa: CAWSGTQAPAFF
v_gene: TRBV30
abundance: .
d_gene: .
j_gene: TRBJ1-1

CDR3nt: TGTGCCTGGAGTGCGGACAGGCATGAAAAACTGTTTTTT
CDR3aa: CAWSADRHEKLFF
v_gene: TRBV30
abundance: .
d_gene: TRBD1
j_gene: TRBJ1-4

CDR3nt: TGCGCCACCCGAGCATCGGGGGGAGGGTACGATGAGCAGTTCTTC
CDR3aa: CATRASGGGYDEQFF
v_gene: TRBV5-1
abundance: .
d_gene: TRBD2
j_gene: TRBJ2-1

CDR3nt: TGTGCCAGCAGCGTAACGGACAGGGGGAATTCACCCCTCCACTTT
CDR3aa: CASSVTDRGNSPLHF
v_gene: TRBV9
abundance: few
d_gene: TRBD1
j_gene: TRBJ1-6

CDR3nt: TGTGCCAGCAGCGGGAGTGGCGGGTGGACTGAAGCTTTCTTT
CDR3aa: CASSGSGGWTEAFF
v_gene: TRBV2
abundance: few
d_gene: .
j_gene: TRBJ1-1

CDR3nt: TGTGCTAGTGGTTTGGGCCACACCGGCAGACAGCCCCAGCATTTT
CDR3aa: CASGLGHTGRQPQHF
v_gene: TRBV12-5
abundance: .
d_gene: .
j_gene: TRBJ1-5

CDR3nt: TGTGCCACCAGCAGTTCCACCACAGATACGCAGTATTTT
CDR3aa: CATSSSTTDTQYF
v_gene: TRBV15
abundance: .
d_gene: .
j_gene: TRBJ2-3

CDR3nt: TGCGCCAGCAGCTTGGATAATGAAAAACTGTTTTTT
CDR3aa: CASSLDNEKLFF
v_gene: TRBV5-1
abundance: .
d_gene: .
j_gene: TRBJ1-4

CDR3nt: TGTGCCAGCAGTCTCCCATTAGGGGGTCCTCGGGGGTCCTTC
CDR3aa: CASSLPLGGPRGSF
v_gene: TRBV27
abundance: .
d_gene: .
j_gene: TRBJ1-2

CDR3nt: TGTGCCATCGCGGGACCCTTGAACACTGAAGCTTTCTTT
CDR3aa: CAIAGPLNTEAFF
v_gene: TRBV10-3
abundance: few
d_gene: .
j_gene: TRBJ1-1

CDR3nt: TGTGCCAGCAGCTTAGATCCCCGGGCTAGCGTAGAGACCCAGTACTTC
CDR3aa: CASSLDPRASVETQYF
v_gene: TRBV11-2
abundance: .
d_gene: .
j_gene: TRBJ2-5

CDR3nt: TGTGCCAGCAGCCAAGGGAGGGGGGGTTTCACAGATACGCAGTATTTT
CDR3aa: CASSQGRGGFTDTQYF
v_gene: TRBV27
abundance: .
d_gene: .
j_gene: TRBJ2-3

CDR3nt: TGCGCCAGCAGCTTTAGCGGAACACAAGAGACCCAGTACTTC
CDR3aa: CASSFSGTQETQYF
v_gene: TRBV5-1
abundance: .
d_gene: .
j_gene: TRBJ2-5

CDR3nt: TGTGCCAGCAGCCCCTACAGGGGACTAGCGGGAGGCGAGCAGTTCTTC
CDR3aa: CASSPYRGLAGGEQFF
v_gene: TRBV11-3
abundance: .
d_gene: TRBD2
j_gene: TRBJ2-1

CDR3nt: TGTGCCAGCAGCTTGGGGCCGGGCGGGAACACTGAAGCTTTCTTT
CDR3aa: CASSLGPGGNTEAFF
v_gene: TRBV5-6
abundance: .
d_gene: .
j_gene: TRBJ1-1

CDR3nt: TGTGCCAGCAGCTTTTCCCAGGGGGGGGTCACTGAAGCTTTCTTT
CDR3aa: CASSFSQGGVTEAFF
v_gene: TRBV7-9
abundance: .
d_gene: TRBD1
j_gene: TRBJ1-1

CDR3nt: TGTGCCAGCAGCTTAGAGGACAGGGTAACCTACGAGCAGTACTTC
CDR3aa: CASSLEDRVTYEQYF
v_gene: TRBV7-8
abundance: few
d_gene: TRBD1
j_gene: TRBJ2-7

CDR3nt: TGTGCCAGCAGCTTAGGGAGTGCGGGAGGGCCAAATGAGCAGTTCTTC
CDR3aa: CASSLGSAGGPNEQFF
v_gene: TRBV7-3
abundance: once
d_gene: TRBD2
j_gene: TRBJ2-1

CDR3nt: TGCGCCAGCAGCCAGGGAAGGTCCGAGCAGTACTTC
CDR3aa: CASSQGRSEQYF
v_gene: TRBV4-1
abundance: .
d_gene: .
j_gene: TRBJ2-7

CDR3nt: TGTGCCACCCAGGGGATCTCTGGAAACACCATATATTTT
CDR3aa: CATQGISGNTIYF
v_gene: TRBV10-3
abundance: .
d_gene: .
j_gene: TRBJ1-3

CDR3nt: TGTGCCAGCAGCCTTTGGGGGGTGGACTATGGCTACACCTTC
CDR3aa: CASSLWGVDYGYTF
v_gene: TRBV5-4
abundance: .
d_gene: .
j_gene: TRBJ1-2

CDR3nt: TGTGCCAGCAGCCCCCACCCAGGAAAACGAGCAGATACGCAGTATTTT
CDR3aa: CASSPHPGKRADTQYF
v_gene: TRBV7-3
abundance: .
d_gene: .
j_gene: TRBJ2-3

CDR3nt: TGTGCCAGCAGCGTAGGCCCCACCTGGTCCCCGGGCTACGAGCAGTACTTC
CDR3aa: CASSVGPTWSPGYEQYF
v_gene: TRBV9
abundance: .
d_gene: .
j_gene: TRBJ2-7

CDR3nt: TGTGCCAGCAGCGCCCAGGGTGGAGAAGATACGCAGTATTTT
CDR3aa: CASSAQGGEDTQYF
v_gene: TRBV7-3
abundance: .
d_gene: .
j_gene: TRBJ2-3

CDR3nt: TGTGCCAGCAGCTCGGGACAGAGCTCCTACAATGAGCAGTTCTTC
CDR3aa: CASSSGQSSYNEQFF
v_gene: TRBV11-3
abundance: .
d_gene: TRBD1
j_gene: TRBJ2-1

CDR3nt: TGTGCCAGCAGCTTAGTATGGGGAGGCAATCAGCCCCAGCATTTT
CDR3aa: CASSLVWGGNQPQHF
v_gene: TRBV7-2
abundance: few
d_gene: .
j_gene: TRBJ1-5